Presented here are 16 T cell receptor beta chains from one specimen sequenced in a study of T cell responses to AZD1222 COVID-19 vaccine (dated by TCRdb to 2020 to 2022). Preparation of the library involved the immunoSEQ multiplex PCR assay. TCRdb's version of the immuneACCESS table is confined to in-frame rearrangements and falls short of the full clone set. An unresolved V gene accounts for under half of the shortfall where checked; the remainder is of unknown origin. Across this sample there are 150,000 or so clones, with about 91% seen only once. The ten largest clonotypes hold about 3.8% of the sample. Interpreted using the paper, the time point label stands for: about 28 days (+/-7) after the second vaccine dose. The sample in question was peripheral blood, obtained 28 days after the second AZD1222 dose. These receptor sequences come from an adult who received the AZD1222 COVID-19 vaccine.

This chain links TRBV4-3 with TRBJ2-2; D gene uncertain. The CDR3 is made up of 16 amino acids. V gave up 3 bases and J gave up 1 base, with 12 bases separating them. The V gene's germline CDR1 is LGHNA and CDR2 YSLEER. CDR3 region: CASSHGPRRNTGELFF. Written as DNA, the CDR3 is TGCGCCAGCAGCCACGGGCCGAGGCGGAACACCGGGGAGCTGTTTTTT.

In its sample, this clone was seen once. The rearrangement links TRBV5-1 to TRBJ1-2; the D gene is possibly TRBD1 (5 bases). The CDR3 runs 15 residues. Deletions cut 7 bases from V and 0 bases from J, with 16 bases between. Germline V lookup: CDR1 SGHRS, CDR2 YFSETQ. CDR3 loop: CASHLPDKSNYGYTF. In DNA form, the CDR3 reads TGCGCCAGCCACCTTCCGGACAAATCTAACTATGGCTACACCTTC.

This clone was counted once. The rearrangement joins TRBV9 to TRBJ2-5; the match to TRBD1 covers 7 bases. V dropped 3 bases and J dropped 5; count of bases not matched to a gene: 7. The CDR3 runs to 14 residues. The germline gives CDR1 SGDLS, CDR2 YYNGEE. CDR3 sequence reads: CASSAATGWETQYF. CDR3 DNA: TGTGCCAGCAGCGCTGCGACAGGGTGGGAGACCCAGTACTTC.

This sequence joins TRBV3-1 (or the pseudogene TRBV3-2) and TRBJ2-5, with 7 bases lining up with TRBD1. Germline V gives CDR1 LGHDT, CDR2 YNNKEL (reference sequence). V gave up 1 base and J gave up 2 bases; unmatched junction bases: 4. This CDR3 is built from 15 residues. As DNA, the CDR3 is TGTGCCAGCAGCCAAGCGACAGGGTCTCAAGAGACCCAGTACTTC. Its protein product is CASSQATGSQETQYF.

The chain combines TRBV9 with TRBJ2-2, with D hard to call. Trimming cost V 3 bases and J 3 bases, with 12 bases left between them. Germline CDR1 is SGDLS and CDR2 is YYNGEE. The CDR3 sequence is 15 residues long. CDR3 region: CASSDPPGYTGELFF. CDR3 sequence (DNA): TGTGCCAGCAGCGACCCTCCTGGATACACCGGGGAGCTGTTTTTT.

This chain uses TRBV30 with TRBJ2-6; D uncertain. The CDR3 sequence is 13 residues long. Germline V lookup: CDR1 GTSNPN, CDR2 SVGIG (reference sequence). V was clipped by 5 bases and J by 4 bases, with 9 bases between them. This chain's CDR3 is CAWVVSGANVLTF. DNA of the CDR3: TGTGCCTGGGTGGTCTCAGGGGCCAACGTCCTGACTTTC.

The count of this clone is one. CDR3 sequence reads: CASSHPAGDEQFF. In nucleotides, the CDR3 is TGTGCCAGCAGCCACCCCGCGGGGGATGAGCAGTTCTTC. This chain links TRBV4-2 with TRBJ2-1, with TRBD2 matching 7 bases. The germline V gene encodes CDR1 LGHNA and CDR2 YNFKEQ. This CDR3 has 13 residues. V lost 3 bases and J lost 8; bases outside the gene matches: 4.

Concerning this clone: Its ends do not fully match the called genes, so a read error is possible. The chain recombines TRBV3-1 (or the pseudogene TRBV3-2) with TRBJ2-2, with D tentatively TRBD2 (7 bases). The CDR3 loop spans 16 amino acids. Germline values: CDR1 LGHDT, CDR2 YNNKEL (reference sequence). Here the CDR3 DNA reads TGTGCCCGCAGCCGAGGGGGGGGCCCAAGGACCGGGGAGCTGTTTTTT. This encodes CARSRGGGPRTGELFF.

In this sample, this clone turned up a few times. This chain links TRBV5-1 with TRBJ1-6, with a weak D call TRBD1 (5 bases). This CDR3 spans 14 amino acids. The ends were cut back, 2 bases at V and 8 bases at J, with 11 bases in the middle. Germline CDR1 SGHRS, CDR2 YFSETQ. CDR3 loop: CASSFRDWYSPLHF. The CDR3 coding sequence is TGCGCCAGCAGCTTCCGGGACTGGTATTCACCCCTCCACTTT.

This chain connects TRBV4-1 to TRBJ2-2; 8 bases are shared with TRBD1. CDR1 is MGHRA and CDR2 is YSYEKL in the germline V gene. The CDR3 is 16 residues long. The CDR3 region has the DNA TGCCCCCGCCCCCCACTCGACAGGGGTAGGACCGGGGAGCTGTTTTTT. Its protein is CPRPPLDRGRTGELFF.

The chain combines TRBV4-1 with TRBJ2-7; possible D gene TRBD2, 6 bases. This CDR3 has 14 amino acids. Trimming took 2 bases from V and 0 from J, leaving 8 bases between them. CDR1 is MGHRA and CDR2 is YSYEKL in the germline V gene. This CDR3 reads CASSQSGSSYEQYF. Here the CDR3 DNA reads TGCGCCAGCAGCCAATCCGGGAGCTCCTACGAGCAGTACTTC.

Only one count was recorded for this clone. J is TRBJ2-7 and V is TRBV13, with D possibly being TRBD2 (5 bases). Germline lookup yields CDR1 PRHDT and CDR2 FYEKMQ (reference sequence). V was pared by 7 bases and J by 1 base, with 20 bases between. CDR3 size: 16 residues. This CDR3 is CASTFGRYGGSYEQYF. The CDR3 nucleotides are TGTGCCAGCACCTTTGGCCGCTACGGCGGGTCCTACGAGCAGTACTTC.

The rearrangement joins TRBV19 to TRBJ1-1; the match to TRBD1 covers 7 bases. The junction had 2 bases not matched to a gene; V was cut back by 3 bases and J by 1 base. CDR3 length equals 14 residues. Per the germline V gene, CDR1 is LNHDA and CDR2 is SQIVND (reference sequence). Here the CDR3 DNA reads TGTGCCAGTAGTATTGGACAGGCGAACACTGAAGCTTTCTTT. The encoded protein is CASSIGQANTEAFF.

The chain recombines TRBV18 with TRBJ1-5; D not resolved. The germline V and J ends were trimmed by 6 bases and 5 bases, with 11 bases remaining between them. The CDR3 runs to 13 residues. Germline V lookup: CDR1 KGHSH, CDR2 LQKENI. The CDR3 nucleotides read TGTGCCAGCTCTCACGGGGATCATCAGCCCCAGCATTTT. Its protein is CASSHGDHQPQHF.

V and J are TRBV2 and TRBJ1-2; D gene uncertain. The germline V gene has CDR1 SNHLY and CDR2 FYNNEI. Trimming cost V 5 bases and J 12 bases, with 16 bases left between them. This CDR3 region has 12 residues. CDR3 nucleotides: TGTGCCAGCAGTCCCTACCTTCTGTCGGACACCTTC. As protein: CASSPYLLSDTF.

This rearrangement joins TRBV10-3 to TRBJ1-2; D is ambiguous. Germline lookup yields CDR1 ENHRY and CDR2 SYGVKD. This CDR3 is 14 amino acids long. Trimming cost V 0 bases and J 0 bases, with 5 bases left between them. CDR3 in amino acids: CAISESGTNYGYTF. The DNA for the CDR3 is TGTGCCATCAGTGAGTCCGGCACTAACTATGGCTACACCTTC.